These 30 T cell receptor beta chains came from one sample sequenced in a study of cytomegalovirus exposure and HLA in healthy donors. PCR was performed using 60 Vbeta and 13 Jbeta primers. Clones were read by immunoSEQ multiplex PCR, and TCRdb kept only the in-frame ones, dropping some. The table shows roughly 69,000 clones, with about 76% occurring only once. The sample comprised PBMCs. Every receptor here comes from a man aged 50 or older in good health and CMV-seronegative.

Worth noting for this clone: Distinct nucleotide sequences in the sample also encode this CDR3. This chain uses TRBV10-2 with TRBJ1-1, with a tentative D call TRBD1 (6 bases). Germline V CDR1 and CDR2: WSHSY, SAAADI. V gave up 7 bases and J gave up 2 bases, with 14 bases separating them. This CDR3 is 14 amino acids long. This CDR3 reads CASTPGGLNTEAFF. DNA for the CDR3: TGCGCCAGCACCCCGGGGGGCCTTAACACTGAAGCTTTCTTT.

V usage is TRBV19 and J usage is TRBJ2-3; D possibly corresponds to TRBD2 (6 bases). Germline values: CDR1 LNHDA, CDR2 SQIVND (reference sequence). V was pared by 1 base and J by 1 base, with 6 bases between. The CDR3 has 14 residues. The CDR3 loop reads CASSIAGGTDTQYF. As DNA, the CDR3 is TGTGCCAGTAGTATAGCGGGAGGCACAGATACGCAGTATTTT.

CDR3 coding DNA: TGTGCCAGCGAGGAAGGGAGACCCGGCATTAATGAGCAGTTCTTC. This gives the protein CASEEGRPGINEQFF. V usage is TRBV6-5 and J usage is TRBJ2-1; a weak D match, TRBD2 (5 bases). Per the germline V gene, CDR1 is MNHEY and CDR2 is SVGAGI. Trimming pared 8 bases from V and 7 bases from J, leaving 21 bases between. The CDR3 covers 15 residues.

In DNA form, the CDR3 reads TGTGCCAGCAGCTTCCTCTACGGTCAAGAGACCCAGTACTTC. It specifies CASSFLYGQETQYF. V gene TRBV7-9 combines with J gene TRBJ2-5; D unresolved. Trimming took 3 bases from V and 2 from J, leaving 10 bases between them. The CDR3 sequence is 14 residues long. The V gene's germline CDR1 is SEHNR and CDR2 FQNEAQ (reference sequence). The full variable domain, rest sourced from reference TRBV7-9 and TRBJ2-5, is DTGVSQNPRHKITKRGQNVTFRCDPISEHNRLYWYRQTLGQGPEFLTYFQNEAQLEKSRLLSDRFSAERPKGSFSTLEIQRTEQGDSAMYLCASSFLYGQETQYFGPGTRLLVL.

V gene TRBV7-8 combines with J gene TRBJ2-5, with 9 bases fitting TRBD2. V dropped 1 base and J dropped 7; count of bases not matched to a gene: 10. CDR1 is SGHVS, CDR2 FQNEAQ, per germline. The CDR3 is made up of 16 amino acids. CDR3 sequence (DNA): TGTGCCAGCAGCTTAGATGGCGGGGGGGCTGTTGGGACCCAGTACTTC. This codes for CASSLDGGGAVGTQYF.

The chain uses TRBV5-4 and TRBJ2-3; D is perhaps TRBD1 (5 bases). Germline V gives CDR1 SGHNT, CDR2 YYREEE (reference sequence). This CDR3 is 16 amino acids long. Trimming shortened V by 2 bases and J by 0 bases, and 13 bases separated the two germline ends. The CDR3 reads CASSLRMTASTDTQYF. The CDR3 DNA follows: TGTGCCAGCAGCTTACGGATGACAGCGAGCACAGATACGCAGTATTTT.

The V call is TRBV7-6, the J call TRBJ2-7; 7 bases line up with TRBD2. The CDR3 spans 14 residues. Germline CDR1 reads SGHVS; CDR2 reads FNYEAQ. V shed 2 bases and J 3 bases; nucleotides not matched to a gene: 4. The CDR3 DNA reads TGTGCCAGCAGCTTAAGCGGGGCCGGCTACGAGCAGTACTTC. It is translated as CASSLSGAGYEQYF. The full variable domain, completed using reference TRBV7-6 and TRBJ2-7, is GAGVSQSPRYKVTKRGQDVALRCDPISGHVSLYWYRQALGQGPEFLTYFNYEAQQDKSGLPNDRFSAERPEGSISTLTIQRTEQRDSAMYRCASSLSGAGYEQYFGPGTRLTVT.

This clone was seen a single time. V is TRBV12-2 and J is TRBJ2-4; the D call of TRBD2 is as the table states it, not checked on the DNA. TRBV12-2 is a recognized pseudogene. This CDR3 contains 15 residues. Written as DNA, the CDR3 is TGTGCAAGTCGCTTAGCGGGTCCTAGACGAAACATTCAGTACTTC. It codes for CASRLAGPRRNIQYF.

V gene TRBV9 combines with J gene TRBJ1-5, with D possibly being TRBD1 (5 bases). Germline V gene sequence: CDR1 SGDLS, CDR2 YYNGEE. The CDR3 extends over 16 amino acids. V was pared by 4 bases and J by 2 bases, with 16 bases between. CDR3 region: CASSSDGRGGNQPQHF. In DNA, the CDR3 is TGTGCCAGCAGCTCCGATGGTAGGGGCGGCAATCAGCCCCAGCATTTT. The variable domain in full, with the rest retrieved from reference TRBV9 and TRBJ1-5, is DSGVTQTPKHLITATGQRVTLRCSPRSGDLSVYWYQQSLDQGLQFLIQYYNGEERAKGNILERFSAQQFPDLHSELNLSSLELGDSALYFCASSSDGRGGNQPQHFGDGTRLSIL.

This chain joins TRBV7-8 and TRBJ2-3; tentatively, D is TRBD2 (8 bases). Between the trimmed V and J ends, which lost 2 bases and 5 bases, there was a span of 17 bases. The germline gives CDR1 SGHVS, CDR2 FQNEAQ. This CDR3 comprises 16 residues. The CDR3 here is CASSLRGRGDGDTQYF. The CDR3 nucleotides are TGTGCCAGCAGCTTAAGGGGGCGGGGGGATGGAGATACGCAGTATTTT.

The chain links TRBV9 to TRBJ1-3; the D is unclear. The CDR3 is 16 residues long. Germline V gives CDR1 SGDLS, CDR2 YYNGEE. Deletions cut 0 bases from V and 6 bases from J, with 16 bases between. The CDR3 reads CASSVDPRGSSNTIYF. In nucleotides, the CDR3 is TGTGCCAGCAGCGTAGACCCCCGGGGAAGTTCAAACACCATATATTTT. Filled out from reference TRBV9 and TRBJ1-3, the complete variable domain reads DSGVTQTPKHLITATGQRVTLRCSPRSGDLSVYWYQQSLDQGLQFLIQYYNGEERAKGNILERFSAQQFPDLHSELNLSSLELGDSALYFCASSVDPRGSSNTIYFGEGSWLTVV.

The chain is built from TRBV7-9 and TRBJ1-2, with 7 nucleotides matching TRBD1. With V trimmed by 5 bases and J by 8 bases, 14 bases remained unmatched. The CDR3 extends over 15 amino acids. CDR1 is SEHNR, CDR2 FQNEAQ, per germline (reference sequence). The CDR3, as DNA: TGTGCCAGCAGCCCTACTTCGACAGGGAAAGGGGGCTACACCTTC. The encoded protein is CASSPTSTGKGGYTF.

This clone was found a few times. This chain joins TRBV4-2 and TRBJ1-1, with D possibly being TRBD1 (6 bases). Germline CDR1 reads LGHNA; CDR2 reads YNFKEQ. Trimming shortened V by 0 bases and J by 5 bases, and 10 bases separated the two germline ends. The CDR3 extends over 14 amino acids. CDR3 DNA sequence: TGTGCCAGCAGCCAAGACAGGGGAGGGACTGAAGCTTTCTTT. It is translated as CASSQDRGGTEAFF.

This clone was found a few times. The chain has TRBV29-1 and TRBJ2-5, with unresolved D. Trimming shortened V by 4 bases and J by 5 bases, and 14 bases separated the two germline ends. Germline CDR1 is SQVTM and CDR2 is ANQGSEA. This CDR3 is built from 13 residues. The CDR3 region is CSVAQSQRETQYF. The CDR3 DNA sequence: TGCAGCGTTGCCCAGAGTCAGAGGGAGACCCAGTACTTC.

The chain is built from TRBV7-9 and TRBJ2-2; maybe TRBD1 (6 bases). This CDR3 contains 13 residues. V lost 8 bases and J lost 3, with 10 bases in between. CDR1 SEHNR and CDR2 FQNEAQ come from the germline V gene (reference sequence). The CDR3 region is CASRAGDTGELFF. The DNA of the CDR3 is TGTGCCAGCCGGGCAGGGGACACCGGGGAGCTGTTTTTT. The whole variable domain, filled in from reference TRBV7-9 and TRBJ2-2, reads DTGVSQNPRHKITKRGQNVTFRCDPISEHNRLYWYRQTLGQGPEFLTYFQNEAQLEKSRLLSDRFSAERPKGSFSTLEIQRTEQGDSAMYLCASRAGDTGELFFGEGSRLTVL.

V gene TRBV10-3 combines with J gene TRBJ1-1; 9 nucleotides align to TRBD1. Germline V CDR1 and CDR2: ENHRY, SYGVKD. After removal of 10 bases from V and 5 bases from J, the junction contained 11 bases not matched to a gene. The CDR3 spans 14 residues. The chain's CDR3 is CATGPPQGATEAFF. CDR3 coding DNA: TGTGCCACAGGCCCACCACAGGGGGCTACTGAAGCTTTCTTT.

As concerns this clone: Germline and junction disagree at one end, which may indicate a read error. The V and J genes are TRBV7-7 and TRBJ1-2; D is perhaps TRBD1 (5 bases). This CDR3 has 15 amino acids. In germline, CDR1 is SSHAT, CDR2 FNYEAQ (reference sequence). CDR3 in DNA: TGTGCTAGCAGCCCTCTTACCGGACAAGCCTATGGCTACACCTTC. As protein: CASSPLTGQAYGYTF. The full variable domain, completed using reference TRBV7-7 and TRBJ1-2, is GAGVSQSPRYKVTKRGQDVTLRCDPISSHATLYWYQQALGQGPEFLTYFNYEAQPDKSGLPSDRFSAERPEGSISTLTIQRTEQRDSAMYRCASSPLTGQAYGYTFGSGTRLTVV.

This clone is deemed medium-sized (0.01 to 0.1%). The chain is built from TRBV6-1 and TRBJ1-1; 9 bases agree with TRBD1. Trimming removed 5 bases from V and 8 bases from J; junction bases left unmatched: 9. The V gene's germline CDR1 is MNHNS and CDR2 SASEGT. CDR3 length: 14 amino acids. The CDR3 protein is CASSRNTGGGEAFF. In nucleotides, the CDR3 is TGTGCCAGCAGTCGCAACACAGGGGGCGGCGAAGCTTTCTTT.

This clone has only one observation. Because it lacks the conserved phenylalanine or tryptophan at the end, this CDR3 is likely a read error. The chain carries TRBV5-1 and TRBJ1-2; TRBD1 agrees at 12 bases. Germline V gives CDR1 SGHRS, CDR2 YFSETQ. V lost 4 bases to trimming and J lost 7 bases; unmatched junction nucleotides: 8. The CDR3 spans 15 residues. Written as DNA, the CDR3 is TGCGCCAGCAGCACACCGGGACAGGGGGCCCTTGGCTACACCTCC. This gives the protein CASSTPGQGALGYTS.

This rearrangement joins TRBV4-1 to TRBJ1-2; 12 positions agree with TRBD1. The trim removed 5 bases at V and 5 bases at J, leaving 9 bases unmatched. Germline CDR1 reads MGHRA; CDR2 reads YSYEKL. The CDR3 length is 16 residues. CDR3 loop: CASSSGTGGAGYGYTF. For the CDR3, the DNA is TGCGCCAGCAGCTCCGGGACAGGGGGCGCGGGGTATGGCTACACCTTC.

Here the CDR3 DNA reads TGTGCCACCTCAGCGGGGGTTACCTACGAGCAGTACTTC. This gives the protein CATSAGVTYEQYF. The chain is built from TRBV6-5 and TRBJ2-7; TRBD2 matches at 8 bases. The CDR3 has 13 amino acids. Germline V gene lookup returns CDR1 MNHEY and CDR2 SVGAGI. Trimming took 10 bases from V and 2 from J; bases not matched to a gene: 7.

V and J are TRBV30 and TRBJ2-7; 8 positions match TRBD2. The germline CDR1 and CDR2 sequences are GTSNPN and SVGIG (reference sequence). The CDR3 is made up of 12 amino acids. The ends lost 7 bases at V and 2 bases at J; junction bases unmatched: 4. The CDR3 sequence: CASTAGAYEQYF. CDR3 DNA sequence: TGTGCCTCTACAGCGGGGGCCTACGAGCAGTACTTC.

CDR3 coding DNA: TGTGCCAGCAGCAAAGGGACAGCTGAAGCTTTCTTT. Encoded protein: CASSKGTAEAFF. The chain combines TRBV9 with TRBJ1-1; 7 bases agree with TRBD1. V trimming: 4 bases; J trimming: 6 bases; junction bases outside the gene matches: 3. Germline lookup yields CDR1 SGDLS and CDR2 YYNGEE. The CDR3 has 12 residues.

This clone was seen only a few times. This rearrangement joins TRBV9 to TRBJ2-3, with TRBD2 matching over 8 bases. Unmatched junction bases numbered 5, after V lost 2 bases and J lost 3 bases. CDR1 and CDR2 from the germline V gene are SGDLS and YYNGEE. There are 15 residues in the CDR3. The CDR3 DNA reads as TGTGCCAGCAGCGTCCAGGTAGCGGGGACAGATACGCAGTATTTT. This sequence encodes CASSVQVAGTDTQYF.

The V and J genes are TRBV19 and TRBJ2-2, with 9 positions matching TRBD2. This CDR3 has 17 residues. Germline V gene data show CDR1 as LNHDA and CDR2 as SQIVND (reference sequence). With V trimmed by 5 bases and J by 0 bases, 7 bases remained unmatched. The chain's CDR3 is CASSPGTSLTNTGELFF. The CDR3 DNA is TGTGCCAGTAGTCCCGGGACTAGCCTCACGAACACCGGGGAGCTGTTTTTT. Together with reference TRBV19 and TRBJ2-2, the CDR3 gives the full variable domain: DGGITQSPKYLFRKEGQNVTLSCEQNLNHDAMYWYRQDPGQGLRLIYYSQIVNDFQKGDIAEGYSVSREKKESFPLTVTSAQKNPTAFYLCASSPGTSLTNTGELFFGEGSRLTVL.

The rearrangement links TRBV6-6 to TRBJ1-5; D is uncertain. This CDR3 comprises 15 residues. Trimming removed 5 bases at V and 7 bases at J, with 18 bases between. Germline V CDR1 and CDR2: MNHNY, SVGAGI (reference sequence). The CDR3 DNA sequence: TGTGCCAGCAGTACGGTGGGGAGGTCGTACCAGCCCCAGCATTTT. Translation: CASSTVGRSYQPQHF.

The J gene is TRBJ1-1, the V gene TRBV15; D not certain. The CDR3 has 13 residues. Germline V CDR1 and CDR2: LNHNV, YYDKDF (reference sequence). The V and J ends lost 6 bases and 5 bases respectively, with 13 bases between them. In nucleotides, the CDR3 is TGTGCCACCAGGCCCCACACCGGGACTGAAGCTTTCTTT. Amino acid sequence: CATRPHTGTEAFF.

The CDR3 nucleotides read TGTGCCAGCAGCCTTACAGGGAGAAATACTGAAGCTTTCTTT. Residues: CASSLTGRNTEAFF. The genes are TRBV14 and TRBJ1-1, with D possibly being TRBD1 (6 bases). Germline V gene data show CDR1 as SGHDN and CDR2 as FVKESK. CDR3 size: 14 residues. Trimming stripped 4 bases from V and 5 bases from J, with 14 bases between. Together with reference TRBV14 and TRBJ1-1, the CDR3 gives the full variable domain: EAGVTQFPSHSVIEKGQTVTLRCDPISGHDNLYWYRRVMGKEIKFLLHFVKESKQDESGMPNNRFLAERTGGTYSTLKVQPAELEDSGVYFCASSLTGRNTEAFFGQGTRLTVV.

V is TRBV6-1 and J is TRBJ1-2; D may be TRBD1 (6 bases). The CDR3 sequence is 14 residues long. V lost 5 bases and J 1 base, leaving 11 bases between the germline ends. CDR1 is MNHNS and CDR2 is SASEGT in the germline V gene. Written as DNA, the CDR3 is TGTGCCAGCAGTCGGACAGAGTTTAACTATGGCTACACCTTC. This translates into CASSRTEFNYGYTF.

The chain carries TRBV5-1 and TRBJ1-2; D not certain. V lost 0 bases and J lost 4, with 7 bases in between. The CDR3 totals 13 residues. In germline, CDR1 is SGHRS, CDR2 YFSETQ. The CDR3 DNA reads as TGCGCCAGCAGCTTGGTTCCAGGCTATGGCTACACCTTC. Amino acid sequence: CASSLVPGYGYTF. The complete variable domain, with remaining parts taken from reference TRBV5-1 and TRBJ1-2, reads KAGVTQTPRYLIKTRGQQVTLSCSPISGHRSVSWYQQTPGQGLQFLFEYFSETQRNKGNFPGRFSGRQFSNSRSEMNVSTLELGDSALYLCASSLVPGYGYTFGSGTRLTVV.